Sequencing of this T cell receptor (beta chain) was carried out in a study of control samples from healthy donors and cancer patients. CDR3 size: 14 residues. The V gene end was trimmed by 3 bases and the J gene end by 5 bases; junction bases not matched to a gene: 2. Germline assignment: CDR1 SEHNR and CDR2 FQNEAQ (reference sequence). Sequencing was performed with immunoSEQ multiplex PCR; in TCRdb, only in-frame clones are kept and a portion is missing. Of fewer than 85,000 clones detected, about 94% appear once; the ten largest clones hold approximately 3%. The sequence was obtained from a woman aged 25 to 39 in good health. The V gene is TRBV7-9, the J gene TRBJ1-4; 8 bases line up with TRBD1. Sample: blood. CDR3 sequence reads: CASSFTGGNEKLFF. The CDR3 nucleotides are TGTGCCAGCAGCTTTACAGGGGGGAATGAAAAACTGTTTTTT.